This TCR beta chain was captured in a study of T cell changes during pregnancy in multiple sclerosis. The ends were cut back, 2 bases at V and 4 bases at J, with 11 bases in the middle. Looked up from germline, CDR1 is MNHNY and CDR2 is SVGAGI (reference sequence). The CDR3 has 14 residues. The protocol was immunoSEQ multiplex PCR, while the TCRdb copy is restricted to in-frame clones and leaves out a portion. This table has some 28,000 clones, around 90% appearing once. This clonotype was obtained from a female donor with multiple sclerosis, enrolled in a pregnancy study. Sequencing was performed on CD4+ T cells from peripheral blood mononuclear cells, taken in the first trimester of pregnancy. The chain is built from TRBV6-6 and TRBJ2-5; D is perhaps TRBD2 (6 bases). CDR3 sequence: CASSYGLRGETQYF. The CDR3 bases are TGTGCCAGCAGTTACGGGTTGCGGGGAGAGACCCAGTACTTC.